This is a list of T cell receptor beta chains from one sample in a study of beta chain features in type 1 diabetes. Clones were read by immunoSEQ multiplex PCR, and TCRdb kept only the in-frame ones, dropping some. The repertoire includes about 260,000 clones, just over 20% of them detected once, and around 0.028% sits in the top ten. The sequenced sample was naive CD4+ T cells from blood. These receptors were obtained from a woman in her thirties or forties with type 1 diabetes. The CDR3 runs from the conserved cysteine through the conserved F or W. Fields, in order: V gene, D gene, clone size, J gene, CDR3 DNA, CDR3 protein. D genes are given only for firm matches. Clone size is not always given. Where it is, it says once, few, many or a class for expanded clones.

TRBV2,TRBD1,few,TRBJ2-7,TGTGCCAGCGGGCGACAGGGGGGGATCTACGAGCAGTACTTC,CASGRQGGIYEQYF
TRBV29-1,TRBD1,few,TRBJ2-5,TGCAGCGTTGCCCGGGACAGGGTACAAGAGACCCAGTACTTC,CSVARDRVQETQYF
TRBV7-3,TRBD1,NA,TRBJ2-4,TGTGCCAGCAGCTGGGACAGGGCGACCAAAAACATTCAGTACTTC,CASSWDRATKNIQYF
TRBV5-1,TRBD2,few,TRBJ2-1,TGCGCCAGCAGGGGACTAGGCTCCTACAATGAGCAGTTCTTC,CASRGLGSYNEQFF
TRBV6-6,TRBD1,NA,TRBJ1-5,TGTGCCACTTATGGACAGGGGAGACAGCCCCAGCATTTT,CATYGQGRQPQHF
TRBV7-9,TRBD1,few,TRBJ2-2,TGTGCCAGCAGCCTCGTAGGGACAGGGCTCACCGGGGAGCTGTTTTTT,CASSLVGTGLTGELFF
TRBV9,NA,NA,TRBJ1-2,TGTGCCAGCAGCGTAGTCGGGGAGTCCTATGGCTACACCTTC,CASSVVGESYGYTF
TRBV4-1,TRBD1,few,TRBJ2-1,TGCGCCAGCAGCCAAGAGAGGGACAGGTACAATGAGCAGTTCTTC,CASSQERDRYNEQFF
TRBV28,NA,NA,TRBJ1-4,TGTGCCAGCGTGCCGTCCCGGGGTGGCGAAAAACTGTTTTTT,CASVPSRGGEKLFF
TRBV15,NA,NA,TRBJ1-2,TGTGCCGCCTCCGGGGTGGGCTATGGCTACACCTTC,CAASGVGYGYTF
TRBV5-4,NA,NA,TRBJ2-7,TGTGCCAGCACCAAAGGCGGAGCCTACGAGCAGTACTTC,CASTKGGAYEQYF
TRBV4-2,NA,NA,TRBJ2-5,TGTGCCAGCAGCCAAGACTTAACTAGCCAGGAGACCCAGTACTTC,CASSQDLTSQETQYF
TRBV14,NA,NA,TRBJ1-2,TGTGCCAGCAGCCAAGTAGCGGCTTATGGCTACACCTTC,CASSQVAAYGYTF
TRBV5-1,TRBD1,few,TRBJ2-5,TGCGCCAGCAGCTCCAGGACAGGGTTGGAGACCCAGTACTTC,CASSSRTGLETQYF
TRBV15,TRBD2,NA,TRBJ2-2,TGTGCCACCAGCAGGGCCGTGAGCGGGGTGGGGACCGGGGAGCTGTTTTTT,CATSRAVSGVGTGELFF
TRBV29-1,NA,few,TRBJ2-3,TGCAGCGTTGAAATTTTTAGTAGGGGGGATACGCAGTATTTT,CSVEIFSRGDTQYF
TRBV30,NA,NA,TRBJ2-7,TGTGCCTGGAGTGTACTGAACCTCGAGCAGTACTTC,CAWSVLNLEQYF
TRBV29-1,NA,NA,TRBJ1-2,TGCAGCGTTGATCGAGGGAACTATGGCTACACCTTC,CSVDRGNYGYTF
TRBV5-1,NA,NA,TRBJ2-1,TGCGCCAGCAGCTCTAACCCCCGAAATGAGCAGTTCTTC,CASSSNPRNEQFF
TRBV27,NA,few,TRBJ1-1,TGTGCCAGCAGTTTAGTTCGGCGGGACACTGAAGCTTTCTTT,CASSLVRRDTEAFF
TRBV7-2,TRBD1,NA,TRBJ1-5,TGTGCCAGCAGCTTCGGGACAGATCTCAATCAGCCCCAGCATTTT,CASSFGTDLNQPQHF
TRBV28,TRBD1,few,TRBJ2-7,TGTGCCAGCAGTTCCCACAGGGGCGAGCAGTACTTC,CASSSHRGEQYF
TRBV18,TRBD1,NA,TRBJ2-5,TGTGCCAGCTCATGGGTGGACAGGGATGAGACCCAGTACTTC,CASSWVDRDETQYF
TRBV7-9,NA,few,TRBJ2-7,TGTGCCAGCAGCTCCGACGGGTACGAGCAGTACTTC,CASSSDGYEQYF
TRBV9,TRBD2,few,TRBJ2-1,TGTGCCAGCAGCCTATCGACTAGCGGGGGGAGCTCCTACAATGAGCAGTTCTTC,CASSLSTSGGSSYNEQFF
TRBV5-4,NA,few,TRBJ2-5,TGTGCCAGCAGCTCGAGGGTGGACCAAGAGACCCAGTACTTC,CASSSRVDQETQYF
TRBV18,NA,NA,TRBJ1-2,TGTGCCAGCTCAGACAGGTCCGAAATTGGCTACACCTTC,CASSDRSEIGYTF
TRBV27,NA,NA,TRBJ1-6,TGTGCCAGCAGTGCTTACAGGGACTCACCCCTCCACTTT,CASSAYRDSPLHF
TRBV7-9,NA,NA,TRBJ2-7,TGTGCCAGCAGCTTCCGGGACACCTCCTACGAGCAGTACTTC,CASSFRDTSYEQYF
TRBV2,TRBD1,NA,TRBJ2-1,TGTGCCAGCAGTTATCGATCAGGGGGCCCAAGGTCGAATGAGCAGTTCTTC,CASSYRSGGPRSNEQFF
TRBV29-1,NA,NA,TRBJ2-7,TGCAGCGTTGCCGGGAATTCCTACGAGCAGTACTTC,CSVAGNSYEQYF
TRBV7-2,NA,once,TRBJ2-7,TGTGCCAGCAGCTTCCAGATGGGGTGGGAGGCCGAGCAGTACTTC,CASSFQMGWEAEQYF
TRBV14,NA,few,TRBJ2-2,TGTGCCAGCAGCAGGAGGCCCCCGCGTGTGTCGAACACCGGGGAGCTGTTTTTT,CASSRRPPRVSNTGELFF
TRBV19,NA,few,TRBJ1-5,TGTGCCAGTAGATTCAGGGGCCGCCAGCCCCAGCATTTT,CASRFRGRQPQHF
TRBV27,TRBD2,NA,TRBJ2-5,TGTGCCAGCAGTTTATCCCAAGGGAGGGGCCAAGAGACCCAGTACTTC,CASSLSQGRGQETQYF
TRBV2,TRBD1,few,TRBJ1-1,TGTGCCAGCAGTGGGGACAGGGGATTGGGGAACACTGAAGCTTTCTTT,CASSGDRGLGNTEAFF
TRBV9,TRBD1,few,TRBJ1-5,TGTGCCAGCAGCCCTCGGGACAGGGCGGGTCAGCCCCAGCATTTT,CASSPRDRAGQPQHF
TRBV9,NA,NA,TRBJ2-5,TGTGCCAGCAGCGTCCCGGGAAAAACAACCCAGTACTTC,CASSVPGKTTQYF
TRBV6-5,NA,NA,TRBJ1-1,TGTGCCAGCTGCAGGGACACTGAAGCTTTCTTT,CASCRDTEAFF
TRBV9,NA,once,TRBJ2-7,TGTGCCAGCAGCGTAGGGGATAACAGGTTCTACGAGCAGTACTTC,CASSVGDNRFYEQYF
TRBV15,TRBD2,few,TRBJ2-7,TGTGCCACCAGCCTTAGCGGGAGGGAGCAGTACTTC,CATSLSGREQYF
TRBV29-1,TRBD2,few,TRBJ2-7,TGCAGCGTCCTGCGGGAGGGCTCCTACGAGCAGTACTTC,CSVLREGSYEQYF
TRBV11-2,NA,few,TRBJ2-3,TGTGCCAGCAGCTTAGGGCCGGGACTCCCCGCAGATACGCAGTATTTT,CASSLGPGLPADTQYF
TRBV15,NA,NA,TRBJ1-5,TGTGCCACCAGCAGTACGGGGGTTAGCAATCAGCCCCAGCATTTT,CATSSTGVSNQPQHF
TRBV27,NA,NA,TRBJ1-2,TGTGCCACCTCGAGTGACAGAACTAACTATGGCTACACCTTC,CATSSDRTNYGYTF
TRBV5-4,NA,NA,TRBJ1-1,TGTGCCAGCAGCCCCCCCGGGGAGAACACTGAAGCTTTCTTT,CASSPPGENTEAFF
TRBV29-1,NA,NA,TRBJ2-1,TGCAGCGTTGGGGGCATTATGGGGGGCAATGAGCAGTTCTTC,CSVGGIMGGNEQFF
TRBV28,NA,few,TRBJ1-2,TGTGCCAGCAGTTTCGGGGGAACTAACTATGGCTACACCTTC,CASSFGGTNYGYTF
TRBV7-2,NA,few,TRBJ1-1,TGTGCCAGCAGCGCTCAGGAGGACACTGAAGCTTTCTTT,CASSAQEDTEAFF
TRBV18,TRBD1,NA,TRBJ1-5,TGTGCCAGCTCGCGTACAGGGGGCGACAGCAATCAGCCCCAGCATTTT,CASSRTGGDSNQPQHF
TRBV19,NA,NA,TRBJ1-3,TGTGCCAGCCACGGGAGCTCTGGAAACACCATATATTTT,CASHGSSGNTIYF
TRBV4-1,TRBD2,NA,TRBJ2-3,TGCGCCAGCAGCCAGGGACTAGCGAGCACAGATACGCAGTATTTT,CASSQGLASTDTQYF
TRBV2,TRBD1,NA,TRBJ1-4,TGTGCCGGGGCCGGGACAGGGTATGAAAAACTGTTTTTT,CAGAGTGYEKLFF
TRBV5-1,TRBD2,NA,TRBJ2-7,TGCGCCAGCAGCTTGGATTCCAGCGGGGACGAGCAGTACTTC,CASSLDSSGDEQYF